Each of the 13 T cell receptor beta chains below was sequenced from the same sample in a study of cytotoxic CD8 clonotypes in ibrutinib-treated CLL. The method was immunoSEQ multiplex PCR; TCRdb's version includes in-frame clones alone and lacks a portion of them. The top ten hold roughly 6% of the sample, which has roughly 330,000 clones, 67% seen once. Source: PBMCs, taken after 36 months of ibrutinib treatment. These receptors all come from a human donor with chronic lymphocytic leukemia.

The J gene is TRBJ2-4, the V gene TRBV9; D is unclear. This CDR3 region has 15 residues. Between the trimmed V and J ends, which lost 1 base and 1 base, there was a span of 9 bases. Germline CDR1 reads SGDLS; CDR2 reads YYNGEE. Here the CDR3 reads CASSVSGGAKNIQYF. In DNA form, the CDR3 reads TGTGCCAGCAGCGTATCCGGTGGGGCCAAAAACATTCAGTACTTC.

The chain carries TRBV29-1 and TRBJ2-1; possibly TRBD1 or TRBD2 for D (6 bases each). Trimming took off 5 bases at V and 7 bases at J, with 12 bases between the two ends. The CDR3 covers 12 residues. Per germline, CDR1 SQVTM and CDR2 ANQGSEA. The CDR3 bases are TGCAGCGTTTCGGAAGGGGGGAATGAGCAGTTCTTC. Its translation: CSVSEGGNEQFF.

This clone was seen a handful of times. This chain connects TRBV7-8 to TRBJ2-3; 9 bases are a match to TRBD2. The V segment lost 5 bases and the J segment 2 bases; nucleotides outside the gene matches: 11. CDR3 length: 17 residues. Germline CDR1 and CDR2: SGHVS and FQNEAQ. Written as DNA, the CDR3 is TGTGCCAGCAGCCTAGGGGGTCTAGCGGGATACACAGATACGCAGTATTTT. Its protein product is CASSLGGLAGYTDTQYF.

This chain joins TRBV5-1 and TRBJ2-2; D might be TRBD1 (6 bases). CDR3 length: 15 amino acids. Trimming left V 2 bases short and J 1 base short, with 9 bases between. Germline CDR1 and CDR2: SGHRS and YFSETQ. The CDR3 DNA sequence: TGCGCCAGCAGCTTTCAGACAGGGAACACCGGGGAGCTGTTTTTT. This translates into CASSFQTGNTGELFF.

This clone was recorded many times. This CDR3 is also generated by other DNA sequences in the sample. The V call is TRBV27, the J call TRBJ2-7, with D uncertain. The V gene lost 4 bases and the J gene lost 0 bases, with 1 base spanning the gap. In germline, CDR1 is MNHEY, CDR2 SMNVEV (reference sequence). The CDR3 consists of 11 residues. CDR3: CASSSSYEQYF. The CDR3 DNA is TGTGCCAGCAGTTCCTCCTACGAGCAGTACTTC.

The chain links TRBV5-5 to TRBJ2-7; no firm D call. Trimming took off 7 bases at V and 4 bases at J, with 9 bases between the two ends. The germline CDR1 and CDR2 sequences are SGHKS and YYEKEE (reference sequence). CDR3 size: 11 residues. CDR3 residues: CASHVGYEQYF. The CDR3 DNA follows: TGTGCCAGCCATGTGGGGTACGAGCAGTACTTC.

V is TRBV4-1 and J is TRBJ2-7, with 16 bases aligning to TRBD2. The V gene end was trimmed by 0 bases and the J gene end by 6 bases; junction bases not matched to a gene: 5. The CDR3 has 17 residues. The germline V gene encodes CDR1 MGHRA and CDR2 YSYEKL. The CDR3 protein is CASSQDPGLAGGSEQYF. CDR3 nucleotide sequence: TGCGCCAGCAGCCAAGACCCGGGACTAGCGGGAGGGAGCGAGCAGTACTTC.

The chain couples TRBV4-3 to TRBJ2-7; 7 bases are a match to TRBD1. CDR3 length: 15 residues. The germline V gene encodes CDR1 LGHNA and CDR2 YSLEER. Trimming at V came to 1 base and at J to 2 bases, leaving 5 bases not matched to a gene. Here the CDR3 reads CASSQAGTDPYEQYF. In DNA, the CDR3 is TGCGCCAGCAGCCAAGCCGGGACAGACCCCTACGAGCAGTACTTC.

The rearrangement joins TRBV29-1 to TRBJ1-1, with TRBD1 matching 10 bases. The CDR3 runs 17 residues. Germline V lookup: CDR1 SQVTM, CDR2 ANQGSEA. V trimming: 4 bases; J trimming: 3 bases; junction bases outside the gene matches: 14. CDR3 in amino acids: CSVVDRGPAVGDTEAFF. The CDR3 coding sequence is TGCAGCGTTGTAGACAGGGGGCCGGCGGTGGGTGACACTGAAGCTTTCTTT.

This clone has more than one count but fewer than ten. The chain joins TRBV7-8 to TRBJ1-5; D may be TRBD1 (5 bases). CDR1 is SGHVS and CDR2 is FQNEAQ in the germline V gene. V shed 1 base and J shed 6 bases, with 19 bases lying between them. This CDR3 has 17 amino acids. CDR3 nucleotide sequence: TGTGCCAGCAGCTTAGGCAGGGCACCAAAGCCCCTTCAGCCCCAGCATTTT. Translation: CASSLGRAPKPLQPQHF. The complete variable domain, with remaining parts taken from reference TRBV7-8 and TRBJ1-5, reads GAGVSQSPRYKVAKRGQDVALRCDPISGHVSLFWYQQALGQGPEFLTYFQNEAQLDKSGLPSDRFFAERPEGSVSTLKIQRTQQEDSAVYLCASSLGRAPKPLQPQHFGDGTRLSIL.

This chain links TRBV6-1 with TRBJ2-1; TRBD1 agrees at 7 bases. Germline trimming cut 1 base from V and 8 bases from J; bases unmatched to any gene: 11. The CDR3 covers 16 residues. The germline CDR1 and CDR2 sequences are MNHNS and SASEGT. The CDR3: CASSEVWGTAWDEQFF. CDR3 nucleotide sequence: TGTGCCAGCAGTGAAGTTTGGGGGACAGCCTGGGATGAGCAGTTCTTC.

In this sample, this clone turned up a few times. V and J are TRBV29-1 and TRBJ1-4, with D tentatively TRBD1 (5 bases). The V gene lost 5 bases and the J gene lost 7 bases, with 14 bases spanning the gap. Germline V gene data show CDR1 as SQVTM and CDR2 as ANQGSEA. The CDR3 runs 13 residues. The CDR3 DNA sequence: TGCAGCGTTACCCAGGGATCCACTGAAAAACTGTTTTTT. Residues: CSVTQGSTEKLFF.

The chain joins TRBV4-3 to TRBJ2-7, with D unresolved. From germline, CDR1 is LGHNA and CDR2 YSLEER. The CDR3 runs to 13 residues. V gave up 1 base and J gave up 3 bases, with 7 bases separating them. The CDR3 protein is CASSQAPGYEQYF. As DNA, the CDR3 is TGCGCCAGCAGCCAAGCCCCGGGCTACGAGCAGTACTTC.